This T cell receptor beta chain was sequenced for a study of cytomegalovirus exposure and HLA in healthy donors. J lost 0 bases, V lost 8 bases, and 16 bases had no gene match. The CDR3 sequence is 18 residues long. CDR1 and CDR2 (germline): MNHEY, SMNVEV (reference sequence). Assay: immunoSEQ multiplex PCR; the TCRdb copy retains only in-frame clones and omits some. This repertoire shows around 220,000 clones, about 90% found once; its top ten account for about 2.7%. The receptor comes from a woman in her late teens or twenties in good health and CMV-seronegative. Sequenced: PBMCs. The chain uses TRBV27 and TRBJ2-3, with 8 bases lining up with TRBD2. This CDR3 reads CASDRGASGLTSTDTQYF. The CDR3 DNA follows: TGTGCCAGCGATAGAGGGGCTAGCGGGTTAACTAGCACAGATACGCAGTATTTT.